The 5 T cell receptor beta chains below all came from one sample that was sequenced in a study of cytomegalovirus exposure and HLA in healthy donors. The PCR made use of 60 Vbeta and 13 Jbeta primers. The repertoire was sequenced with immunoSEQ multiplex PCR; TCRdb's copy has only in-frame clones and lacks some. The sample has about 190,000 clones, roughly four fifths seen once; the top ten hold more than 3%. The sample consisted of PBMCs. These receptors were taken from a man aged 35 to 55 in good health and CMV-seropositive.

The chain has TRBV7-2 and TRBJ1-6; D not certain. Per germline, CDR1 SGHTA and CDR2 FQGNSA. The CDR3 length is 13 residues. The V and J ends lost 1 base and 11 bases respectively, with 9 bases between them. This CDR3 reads CASSLDSPAPLHF. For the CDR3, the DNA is TGTGCCAGCAGCTTAGACAGTCCGGCACCCCTCCACTTT.

In DNA, the CDR3 is TGTGCCAGCAGCGCGCGAGGGGACAGGGGATTTACAACTAATGAAAAACTGTTTTTT. Its translation is CASSARGDRGFTTNEKLFF. The chain carries TRBV13 and TRBJ1-4; 10 bases match TRBD1. The CDR3 loop spans 19 amino acids. J was trimmed by 0 bases and V by 5 bases; bases with no gene match: 12. Germline CDR1 PRHDT, CDR2 FYEKMQ (reference sequence).

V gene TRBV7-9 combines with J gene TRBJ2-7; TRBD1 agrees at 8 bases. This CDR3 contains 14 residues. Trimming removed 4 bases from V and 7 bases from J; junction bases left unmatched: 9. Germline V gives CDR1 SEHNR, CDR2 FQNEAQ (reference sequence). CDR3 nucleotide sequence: TGTGCCAGCAGCTCCCCGGACAGGGCGAAAGAGCAGTACTTC. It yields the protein CASSSPDRAKEQYF.

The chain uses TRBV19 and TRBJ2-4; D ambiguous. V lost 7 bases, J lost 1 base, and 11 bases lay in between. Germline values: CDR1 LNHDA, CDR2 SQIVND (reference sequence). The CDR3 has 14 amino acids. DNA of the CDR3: TGTGCCAGTATTGCTAATACGGCCAAAAACATTCAGTACTTC. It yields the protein CASIANTAKNIQYF. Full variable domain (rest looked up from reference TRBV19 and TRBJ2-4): DGGITQSPKYLFRKEGQNVTLSCEQNLNHDAMYWYRQDPGQGLRLIYYSQIVNDFQKGDIAEGYSVSREKKESFPLTVTSAQKNPTAFYLCASIANTAKNIQYFGAGTRLSVL.

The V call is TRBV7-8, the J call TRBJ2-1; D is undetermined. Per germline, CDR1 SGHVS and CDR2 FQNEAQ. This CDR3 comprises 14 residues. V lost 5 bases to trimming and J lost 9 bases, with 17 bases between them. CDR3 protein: CASSPLARGGEQFF. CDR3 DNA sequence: TGTGCCAGCAGCCCCCTGGCGCGAGGTGGTGAGCAGTTCTTC. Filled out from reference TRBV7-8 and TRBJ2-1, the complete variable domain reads GAGVSQSPRYKVAKRGQDVALRCDPISGHVSLFWYQQALGQGPEFLTYFQNEAQLDKSGLPSDRFFAERPEGSVSTLKIQRTQQEDSAVYLCASSPLARGGEQFFGPGTRLTVL.